This passage covers 19 T cell receptor beta chains from one sample sequenced in a study of cytotoxic CD8 clonotypes in ibrutinib-treated CLL. Profiled with immunoSEQ multiplex PCR; TCRdb holds only in-frame clones, not every one. The sample carries approximately 280,000 clones, 60% to 80% recorded once. This material consisted of PBMCs, taken at disease progression, from a patient treated with ibrutinib. The receptors were sampled from a human donor with chronic lymphocytic leukemia.

The chain is built from TRBV4-3 and TRBJ2-7; D gene uncertain. V dropped 4 bases and J dropped 4 bases, with 11 bases sitting between them. CDR1 is LGHNA, CDR2 YSLEER, per germline. The CDR3 consists of 13 residues. CDR3 region: CASSPNDGYEQYF. CDR3 in DNA: TGCGCCAGCAGCCCAAACGACGGTTACGAGCAGTACTTC.

This chain joins TRBV6-1 and TRBJ2-3; D ambiguous. Trimming took 8 bases from V and 0 from J, leaving 12 bases between them. The CDR3 runs 14 residues. Germline V CDR1 and CDR2: MNHNS, SASEGT. The CDR3, as DNA: TGTGCCAGCCACGACCGCTCCAGCACAGATACGCAGTATTTT. This translates into CASHDRSSTDTQYF.

This clone was found once. J is TRBJ2-7 and V is TRBV19; D might be TRBD1 (6 bases). Germline CDR1 reads LNHDA; CDR2 reads SQIVND (reference sequence). CDR3 length equals 13 residues. The germline V and J ends were trimmed by 8 bases and 0 bases, with 11 bases remaining between them. The CDR3 sequence: CASGWTDSYEQYF. CDR3 coding DNA: TGTGCCAGTGGCTGGACAGACTCCTACGAGCAGTACTTC. The full variable domain, completed using reference TRBV19 and TRBJ2-7, is DGGITQSPKYLFRKEGQNVTLSCEQNLNHDAMYWYRQDPGQGLRLIYYSQIVNDFQKGDIAEGYSVSREKKESFPLTVTSAQKNPTAFYLCASGWTDSYEQYFGPGTRLTVT.

V gene TRBV7-9 combines with J gene TRBJ2-7, with a possible D match to TRBD1 (5 bases). This CDR3 spans 16 amino acids. Deletions cut 1 base from V and 2 bases from J, with 15 bases between. From germline, CDR1 is SEHNR and CDR2 FQNEAQ (reference sequence). The CDR3 nucleotides read TGTGCCAGCAGCTTAGTAGGGGCGGCGAGGACCTACGAGCAGTACTTC. Protein sequence: CASSLVGAARTYEQYF.

The gene calls are TRBV27 and TRBJ2-7; 13 bases match TRBD2. Per germline, CDR1 MNHEY and CDR2 SMNVEV (reference sequence). This CDR3 has 15 amino acids. The ends lost 5 bases at V and 2 bases at J; junction bases unmatched: 3. Here the CDR3 reads CASSQGLAGPYEQYF. CDR3 nucleotides: TGTGCCAGCAGTCAGGGACTAGCGGGACCCTACGAGCAGTACTTC.

V usage is TRBV4-1 and J usage is TRBJ2-2; the match to TRBD1 covers 12 bases. The CDR3 covers 15 residues. V lost 5 bases and J lost 4; bases outside the gene matches: 2. CDR1 MGHRA and CDR2 YSYEKL come from the germline V gene. CDR3 nucleotide sequence: TGCGCCAGCAGCTTGGGACAGGGGGCCACCGGGGAGCTGTTTTTT. As protein: CASSLGQGATGELFF.

DNA for the CDR3: TGTGCCAGCAGTCGGACTAACAATCAGCCCCAGCATTTT. Its protein is CASSRTNNQPQHF. This chain uses TRBV9 with TRBJ1-5; D is undetermined. CDR1 SGDLS and CDR2 YYNGEE come from the germline V gene. The V and J ends lost 5 bases and 3 bases respectively, with 9 bases between them. The length of the CDR3 is 13 residues.

V gene TRBV9 combines with J gene TRBJ2-7; 7 nucleotides align to TRBD1. V was pared by 3 bases and J by 3 bases, with 15 bases of the junction left unmatched. Germline V CDR1 and CDR2: SGDLS, YYNGEE. The CDR3 covers 17 residues. DNA for the CDR3: TGTGCCAGCAGCGCCTACCTTGGACAGGCGCCCCTCTACGAGCAGTACTTC. Protein sequence: CASSAYLGQAPLYEQYF.

The CDR3 sequence: CASSEWEFPHEQFF. CDR3 nucleotide sequence: TGTGCCAGCAGTGAATGGGAGTTCCCACATGAGCAGTTCTTC. This sequence joins TRBV25-1 and TRBJ2-1; a possible D gene is TRBD2 (5 bases). Germline V CDR1 and CDR2: MGHDK, SYGVNS. Trimming pared 1 base from V and 8 bases from J, leaving 12 bases between. The CDR3 totals 14 residues.

This clone was detected a few times. This rearrangement joins TRBV30 to TRBJ1-5, with no clear D. The germline gives CDR1 GTSNPN, CDR2 SVGIG (reference sequence). V shed 3 bases and J shed 3 bases, with 18 bases lying between them. CDR3 length: 16 amino acids. CDR3 in DNA: TGTGCCTGGAGGGACCGTACAAAGCATCTCAATCAGCCCCAGCATTTT. Translated: CAWRDRTKHLNQPQHF.

The J gene is TRBJ1-5, the V gene TRBV28, with a tentative D call TRBD1 (6 bases). The V end lost 10 bases, the J end lost 2 bases, and 9 bases lay between the germline ends. CDR1 is MDHEN and CDR2 is SYDVKM in the germline V gene. The CDR3 covers 12 residues. As DNA, the CDR3 is TGTGCCACAAGACAGGGCAATCAGCCCCAGCATTTT. Its protein product is CATRQGNQPQHF.

The V call is TRBV14, the J call TRBJ1-3; D ambiguous. The V gene's germline CDR1 is SGHDN and CDR2 FVKESK. The CDR3 extends over 16 amino acids. Trimming cost V 1 base and J 0 bases, with 10 bases left between them. The CDR3 DNA sequence: TGTGCCAGCAGCCAAGTATGGCCGGCCTCTGGAAACACCATATATTTT. Translation: CASSQVWPASGNTIYF.

The chain carries TRBV6-6 and TRBJ2-7; no reliable D call. The germline gives CDR1 MNHNY, CDR2 SVGAGI (reference sequence). The V end lost 6 bases, the J end lost 3 bases, and 12 bases lay between the germline ends. The CDR3 sequence is 13 residues long. CDR3 amino acids: CASSLSLIYEQYF. Here the CDR3 DNA reads TGTGCCAGCAGCCTCTCTCTGATCTACGAGCAGTACTTC.

V usage is TRBV9 and J usage is TRBJ2-1; the D is unclear. CDR1 SGDLS and CDR2 YYNGEE come from the germline V gene. Trimming left V 4 bases short and J 2 bases short, with 7 bases between. There are 13 residues in the CDR3. This chain's CDR3 is CASSLGTYNEQFF. The CDR3 region has the DNA TGTGCCAGCAGCCTAGGGACCTACAATGAGCAGTTCTTC.

V gene TRBV5-4 combines with J gene TRBJ2-5, with 7 nucleotides matching TRBD1. V lost 4 bases to trimming and J lost 1 base; unmatched junction nucleotides: 13. The V gene's germline CDR1 is SGHNT and CDR2 YYREEE (reference sequence). The CDR3 sequence is 17 residues long. The CDR3 sequence is CASSTPGRTGPQETQYF. The DNA for the CDR3 is TGTGCCAGCAGCACCCCAGGAAGGACAGGTCCCCAAGAGACCCAGTACTTC.

The chain has TRBV6-6 and TRBJ1-6; possible D gene TRBD1, 5 bases. There are 13 residues in the CDR3. The V gene lost 2 bases and the J gene lost 8 bases, with 7 bases spanning the gap. The germline V gene encodes CDR1 MNHNY and CDR2 SVGAGI (reference sequence). CDR3 sequence reads: CASSYGGDSPLHF. The CDR3 region has the DNA TGTGCCAGCAGTTACGGGGGAGATTCACCCCTCCACTTT.

The chain employs TRBV29-1 and TRBJ2-1; TRBD2 agrees at 10 bases. The trim removed 8 bases at V and 5 bases at J, leaving 12 bases unmatched. The CDR3 has 15 amino acids. CDR1 is SQVTM, CDR2 ANQGSEA, per germline. The CDR3 nucleotides are TGCAGCCATATCGCGAGCGGGAGGGCCGACAATGAGCAGTTCTTC. Translation: CSHIASGRADNEQFF.

This clone showed up just a few times. The gene calls are TRBV5-6 and TRBJ2-1; maybe TRBD1 (6 bases). Trimming removed 5 bases from V and 4 bases from J, with 10 bases in between. Per the germline V gene, CDR1 is SGHDT and CDR2 is YYEEEE. This CDR3 spans 13 amino acids. The CDR3 DNA reads as TGTGCCAGCAGGCCAACAGGGTACAATGAGCAGTTCTTC. Its translation: CASRPTGYNEQFF.

The chain has TRBV5-4 and TRBJ1-2; D unresolved. V dropped 1 base and J dropped 3 bases, with 7 bases sitting between them. The CDR3 has 13 residues. Germline V CDR1 and CDR2: SGHNT, YYREEE (reference sequence). CDR3 protein: CASSLIQDYGYTF. CDR3 DNA sequence: TGTGCCAGCAGCTTGATTCAGGACTATGGCTACACCTTC.